These 13 T cell receptor beta chains were all obtained from the same sample, sequenced in a study of blood T cell repertoires in COVID-19. Sequencing used immunoSEQ multiplex PCR; TCRdb keeps in-frame clones, though not all of them. The sample contains some 190,000 clones, roughly 83% of which appear only once. The sequenced sample was PBMCs or T cells enriched from blood (not recorded which). Receptors were obtained from a woman aged 25 to 45 who had recovered from COVID-19.

Remarks on this clone: Additional DNA sequences in this sample encode the identical CDR3. The chain carries TRBV5-1 and TRBJ2-7; D might be TRBD1 (5 bases). From germline, CDR1 is SGHRS and CDR2 YFSETQ. The CDR3 spans 14 residues. With 0 bases removed from V and 0 bases from J, the gap between germline ends came to 7 bases. CDR3 region: CASSLGQGSYEQYF. CDR3 DNA sequence: TGCGCCAGCAGCTTGGGGCAGGGCTCCTACGAGCAGTACTTC.

The rearrangement uses TRBV28 and TRBJ2-5; maybe TRBD1 (6 bases). Looked up from germline, CDR1 is MDHEN and CDR2 is SYDVKM. Trimming removed 5 bases from V and 2 bases from J, with 9 bases in between. The CDR3 has 13 residues. CDR3 residues: CASSATGQETQYF. The CDR3 DNA sequence: TGTGCCAGCAGTGCAACAGGGCAAGAGACCCAGTACTTC.

This clone turned up a few times. This chain connects TRBV6-2 or TRBV6-3 to TRBJ2-1; 9 nucleotides line up with TRBD1. Trimming at V came to 7 bases and at J to 6 bases, leaving 13 bases not matched to a gene. The CDR3 runs to 16 residues. Germline values: CDR1 MNHEY, CDR2 SVGEGT. CDR3 protein: CASTPRGTGLPNEQFF. The CDR3 DNA reads as TGTGCCAGCACCCCCCGGGGGACAGGGCTCCCCAATGAGCAGTTCTTC.

The chain links TRBV19 to TRBJ1-1; no firm D call. Germline V gene sequence: CDR1 LNHDA, CDR2 SQIVND (reference sequence). The V end was cut by 5 bases, the J end by 1 base, with 11 bases between. The CDR3 length is 14 residues. The CDR3 DNA reads as TGTGCCAGTAGTTTATTCGCGAAGAACACTGAAGCTTTCTTT. As protein: CASSLFAKNTEAFF. Full variable domain (rest looked up from reference TRBV19 and TRBJ1-1): DGGITQSPKYLFRKEGQNVTLSCEQNLNHDAMYWYRQDPGQGLRLIYYSQIVNDFQKGDIAEGYSVSREKKESFPLTVTSAQKNPTAFYLCASSLFAKNTEAFFGQGTRLTVV.

The gene calls are TRBV4-2 and TRBJ2-1, with 8 nucleotides matching TRBD2. V gave up 1 base and J gave up 5 bases; unmatched junction bases: 1. CDR1 and CDR2 from the germline V gene are LGHNA and YNFKEQ. The CDR3 consists of 14 residues. The CDR3 sequence: CASSQAGGNNEQFF. For the CDR3, the DNA is TGTGCCAGCAGCCAAGCGGGGGGGAACAATGAGCAGTTCTTC.

The chain employs TRBV10-3 and TRBJ2-5; 9 bases agree with TRBD2. J was trimmed by 3 bases and V by 5 bases; bases with no gene match: 4. This CDR3 is 14 amino acids long. Germline lookup yields CDR1 ENHRY and CDR2 SYGVKD. CDR3 bases: TGTGCCATCAGTTCGCCTAGCGGGGAAGAGACCCAGTACTTC. Its translation: CAISSPSGEETQYF.

This rearrangement joins TRBV20-1 to TRBJ2-1; 8 positions match TRBD1. This CDR3 has 15 residues. V lost 3 bases, J lost 4 bases, and 8 bases stayed unmatched. Germline CDR1 DFQATT, CDR2 SNEGSKA (reference sequence). The CDR3 DNA is TGCAGTGCTAGTTATGAATGGGACAGGTACAATGAGCAGTTCTTC. Its protein is CSASYEWDRYNEQFF.

The gene calls are TRBV6-6 and TRBJ1-3, with TRBD1 identical over 7 bases. The CDR3 extends over 13 amino acids. The trim removed 6 bases at V and 4 bases at J, leaving 3 bases unmatched. Looked up from germline, CDR1 is MNHNY and CDR2 is SVGAGI (reference sequence). The CDR3 region has the DNA TGTGCCAGCAGACAGGGGATGGGAAACACCATATATTTT. Its protein is CASRQGMGNTIYF.

This clone was seen a few times. The chain is built from TRBV6-4 and TRBJ2-3, with D tentatively TRBD2 (7 bases). Per germline, CDR1 MRHNA and CDR2 SNTAGT. This CDR3 has 15 amino acids. Deletions cut 3 bases from V and 4 bases from J, with 14 bases between. In DNA form, the CDR3 reads TGTGCCAGCAGTGAGACTGCGGGGGCCCCAGATACGCAGTATTTT. This encodes CASSETAGAPDTQYF.

The CDR3 bases are TGTGCCAGCAGCCATACCCTCGCGAGGGGGGGGAGGGAGACCCAGTACTTC. It codes for CASSHTLARGGRETQYF. This chain joins TRBV3-1 (or the pseudogene TRBV3-2) and TRBJ2-5; maybe TRBD2 (7 bases). The CDR3 is 17 residues long. Between the trimmed V and J ends, which lost 3 bases and 5 bases, there was a span of 22 bases. The germline V gene has CDR1 LGHDT and CDR2 YNNKEL (reference sequence).

The gene calls are TRBV2 and TRBJ2-7; TRBD2 aligns across 12 bases. The CDR3 is 12 amino acids. CDR1 and CDR2 (germline): SNHLY, FYNNEI. V shed 4 bases, J shed 13 bases, and the junction held 5 bases outside the gene matches. The CDR3 loop is CASSATSGGIYV. The CDR3, as DNA: TGTGCCAGCAGTGCTACTAGCGGGGGGATATACGTC.

The chain employs TRBV12-3 or TRBV12-4 and TRBJ2-1; 8 bases agree with TRBD1. The junction had 14 bases not matched to a gene; V was cut back by 7 bases and J by 15 bases. The CDR3 extends over 13 amino acids. The CDR3 loop is CASTVTGALRGFF. The CDR3 coding sequence is TGTGCCAGCACCGTGACAGGGGCACTAAGAGGGTTCTTC.

The V call is TRBV27, the J call TRBJ1-6; 7 bases are shared with TRBD1. Germline V gene sequence: CDR1 MNHEY, CDR2 SMNVEV (reference sequence). This CDR3 is built from 16 residues. Trimming cost V 3 bases and J 8 bases; bases outside gene matches: 10. The CDR3 DNA is TGTGCCAGCAGTTTCCTGCCGGGACAGCCAGATTCACCCCTCCACTTT. Amino acid sequence: CASSFLPGQPDSPLHF.